The 27 T cell receptor beta chains in this list originate from one sample, sequenced in a study of PD-1 blockade in classical Hodgkin lymphoma. This table comes from immunoSEQ multiplex PCR, and its TCRdb copy is limited to in-frame clones, with some not included. The top ten clones hold approximately 3% of a sample with 35,000 to 50,000 clones, around two thirds of them seen once. The time point here: cycle 4 day 1 (C4D1), after less than 7 weeks of nivolumab. There was relapse after autologous stem cell transplantation in every patient, and there was variation in brentuximab vedotin exposure. Sequences were derived from peripheral blood mononuclear cells (PBMCs), sampled before the fourth cycle of nivolumab. The origin of the receptors is a human donor with classical Hodgkin lymphoma.

The chain's CDR3 is CASSLEQTIRLNTEAFF. CDR3 DNA: TGTGCCAGCAGCTTAGAACAGACGATTCGTCTGAACACTGAAGCTTTCTTT. V usage is TRBV7-9 and J usage is TRBJ1-1, with no clear D. CDR1 is SEHNR and CDR2 is FQNEAQ in the germline V gene (reference sequence). The CDR3 sequence is 17 residues long. Trimming removed 1 base at V and 0 bases at J, with 15 bases between.

The rearrangement uses TRBV6-5 and TRBJ1-1; D unresolved. V gave up 6 bases and J gave up 6 bases, with 17 bases separating them. Germline loops: CDR1 MNHEY, CDR2 SVGAGI. The CDR3 has 14 residues. The CDR3 spells CASSPGVAGPEAFF. CDR3 sequence (DNA): TGTGCCAGCAGCCCCGGCGTTGCGGGCCCTGAAGCTTTCTTT.

The chain is built from TRBV18 and TRBJ2-7, with 10 bases matching TRBD1. V shed 6 bases, J shed 5 bases, and the junction held 7 bases outside the gene matches. The CDR3 sequence is 14 residues long. Germline-derived CDR1 and CDR2 are KGHSH and LQKENI. CDR3 sequence reads: CASSSRQGANEQYF. In nucleotides, the CDR3 is TGTGCCAGCTCCTCAAGACAGGGGGCGAACGAGCAGTACTTC.

This sequence joins TRBV4-2 and TRBJ2-5, with D uncertain. The germline V gene encodes CDR1 LGHNA and CDR2 YNFKEQ. Between the trimmed V and J ends, which lost 5 bases and 5 bases, there was a span of 12 bases. CDR3 length: 13 residues. The CDR3 DNA is TGTGCCAGCAGCTATATCCTAGGGGAGACCCAGTACTTC. This codes for CASSYILGETQYF.

The chain carries TRBV7-6 and TRBJ1-2; TRBD1 agrees at 12 bases. This CDR3 comprises 16 residues. The V segment lost 3 bases and the J segment 8 bases; nucleotides outside the gene matches: 10. The germline V gene has CDR1 SGHVS and CDR2 FNYEAQ. This CDR3 is CASSFYWGQGAEGYTF. CDR3 in DNA: TGTGCCAGCAGCTTTTATTGGGGACAGGGGGCTGAGGGCTACACCTTC.

V is TRBV5-1 and J is TRBJ2-2, with D perhaps TRBD1 or TRBD2 (6 bases each). CDR1 is SGHRS, CDR2 YFSETQ, per germline. Between the trimmed V and J ends, which lost 2 bases and 7 bases, there was a span of 15 bases. The length of the CDR3 is 15 residues. DNA of the CDR3: TGCGCCAGCAGCTTCCGGGGGCAAGCGGTCGGGGAGCTGTTTTTT. This translates into CASSFRGQAVGELFF.

Notes on this clone: The sample has other DNA sequences that encode this CDR3 too. The chain carries TRBV11-2 and TRBJ2-7; D remains unclear. The length of the CDR3 is 11 residues. The ends were cut back, 5 bases at V and 1 base at J, with 3 bases in the middle. Germline assignment: CDR1 SGHAT and CDR2 FQNNGV. This chain's CDR3 is CASSPSYEQYF. In DNA form, the CDR3 reads TGTGCCAGCAGCCCGTCCTACGAGCAGTACTTC.

The chain employs TRBV5-6 and TRBJ1-3; D is unclear. Germline V gene sequence: CDR1 SGHDT, CDR2 YYEEEE. The CDR3 runs to 13 residues. V lost 0 bases and J 0 bases, leaving 1 base between the germline ends. The CDR3 coding sequence is TGTGCCAGCAGCTTGGTCTCTGGAAACACCATATATTTT. Translation gives CASSLVSGNTIYF.

The chain has TRBV29-1 and TRBJ2-1; 7 bases are a match to TRBD1. CDR3 length equals 15 residues. The V gene end was trimmed by 5 bases and the J gene end by 0 bases; junction bases not matched to a gene: 7. The germline gives CDR1 SQVTM, CDR2 ANQGSEA. The CDR3 bases are TGCAGCGTTAAGGGACAGAAGAGCTCCTACAATGAGCAGTTCTTC. Translating gives CSVKGQKSSYNEQFF.

This clone was found once. The V call is TRBV11-3, the J call TRBJ2-2, with unresolved D. This CDR3 has 16 residues. The V gene lost 5 bases and the J gene lost 2 bases, with 15 bases spanning the gap. The germline V gene has CDR1 SGHNT and CDR2 YENEEA. CDR3: CASSPNSVQNTGELFF. The CDR3 DNA follows: TGTGCCAGCAGCCCTAACAGTGTGCAAAACACCGGGGAGCTGTTTTTT.

The chain employs TRBV28 and TRBJ1-5, with D unresolved. Per the germline V gene, CDR1 is MDHEN and CDR2 is SYDVKM. The CDR3 is made up of 13 amino acids. The V and J ends lost 2 bases and 5 bases respectively, with 7 bases between them. The CDR3 region is CASSLGPHQPQHF. The CDR3 DNA sequence: TGTGCCAGCAGTTTAGGTCCCCATCAGCCCCAGCATTTT.

This clone was recorded a few times. The chain recombines TRBV19 with TRBJ2-3; no firm D call. V lost 6 bases and J lost 8, with 15 bases in between. The CDR3 has 13 amino acids. The germline gives CDR1 LNHDA, CDR2 SQIVND (reference sequence). Here the CDR3 DNA reads TGTGCCAGTAGCCTCCCGGGTTTGTTTACGCAGTATTTT. Its translation is CASSLPGLFTQYF.

The V gene is TRBV5-1, the J gene TRBJ2-3; 16 nucleotides agree with TRBD2. CDR1 and CDR2 (germline): SGHRS, YFSETQ. This CDR3 is 16 amino acids long. V shed 3 bases, J shed 4 bases, and the junction held 2 bases outside the gene matches. This CDR3 reads CASSSGTSGRADTQYF. For the CDR3, the DNA is TGCGCCAGCAGCTCGGGGACTAGCGGGAGGGCAGATACGCAGTATTTT.

V and J are TRBV7-7 and TRBJ1-1, with D uncertain. V was clipped by 1 base and J by 1 base, with 13 bases between them. This CDR3 has 16 amino acids. Germline CDR1 reads SSHAT; CDR2 reads FNYEAQ (reference sequence). Here the CDR3 DNA reads TGTGCCAGCAGCTTAGAATCTGGGGAAGGGAACACTGAAGCTTTCTTT. Amino acids: CASSLESGEGNTEAFF.

The CDR3, as DNA: TGTGCCAGTAGTATTTCCGCAGGGGGGTATGGCTACACCTTC. This encodes CASSISAGGYGYTF. The chain couples TRBV19 to TRBJ1-2, with 7 nucleotides matching TRBD1. The CDR3 is made up of 14 amino acids. The ends lost 3 bases at V and 5 bases at J; junction bases unmatched: 6. Per the germline V gene, CDR1 is LNHDA and CDR2 is SQIVND (reference sequence).

This clone came up a few times. The chain carries TRBV7-9 and TRBJ2-1, with 8 bases matching TRBD2. The V gene's germline CDR1 is SEHNR and CDR2 FQNEAQ (reference sequence). The J segment lost 6 bases and the V segment lost 7 bases, leaving 8 bases of the junction unmatched. The CDR3 sequence is 14 residues long. The CDR3 protein is CASTELGLANEQFF. The DNA for the CDR3 is TGTGCCAGCACCGAATTAGGACTAGCCAATGAGCAGTTCTTC.

The chain employs TRBV7-2 and TRBJ1-5, with TRBD1 matching 8 bases. Per germline, CDR1 SGHTA and CDR2 FQGNSA. CDR3 length: 15 residues. The V gene end was trimmed by 4 bases and the J gene end by 3 bases; junction bases not matched to a gene: 5. The CDR3 protein is CASSSRTGINQPQHF. The CDR3 region has the DNA TGTGCCAGCAGCTCAAGGACAGGGATCAATCAGCCCCAGCATTTT.

The CDR3 coding sequence is TGTGCCAGCAGCCAAGACAGGGCCCCCTACAATGAGCAGTTCTTC. It codes for CASSQDRAPYNEQFF. V usage is TRBV13 and J usage is TRBJ2-1, with TRBD1 matching over 7 bases. Germline V lookup: CDR1 PRHDT, CDR2 FYEKMQ (reference sequence). This CDR3 is 15 amino acids long. V was pared by 5 bases and J by 2 bases, with 6 bases of the junction left unmatched.

The chain combines TRBV28 with TRBJ2-1; 7 bases align to TRBD2. CDR1 is MDHEN and CDR2 is SYDVKM in the germline V gene. J gave up 4 bases and V 4 bases, and 13 bases lay outside the gene matches. CDR3 length: 17 residues. CDR3 amino acids: CASSSAAPGLTYNEQFF. DNA for the CDR3: TGTGCCAGCAGTTCCGCCGCGCCGGGACTAACGTACAATGAGCAGTTCTTC. The full variable domain, rest sourced from reference TRBV28 and TRBJ2-1, is DVKVTQSSRYLVKRTGEKVFLECVQDMDHENMFWYRQDPGLGLRLIYFSYDVKMKEKGDIPEGYSVSREKKERFSLILESASTNQTSMYLCASSSAAPGLTYNEQFFGPGTRLTVL.

The J gene is TRBJ2-2, the V gene TRBV5-6, with D perhaps TRBD2 (6 bases). The length of the CDR3 is 18 residues. Between the trimmed V and J ends, which lost 10 bases and 0 bases, there was a span of 25 bases. CDR1 and CDR2 (germline): SGHDT, YYEEEE. The CDR3 protein is CAGPGLDNAFANTGELFF. The CDR3 DNA reads TGTGCCGGTCCGGGACTCGATAACGCGTTCGCGAACACCGGGGAGCTGTTTTTT.

The chain recombines TRBV5-8 with TRBJ1-1; D remains ambiguous. CDR3 length: 11 residues. Germline-derived CDR1 and CDR2 are SGHTS and YDEGEE. The V end lost 7 bases, the J end lost 3 bases, and 7 bases lay between the germline ends. Written as DNA, the CDR3 is TGTGCCAGCGCACTGTACACTGAAGCTTTCTTT. Its protein is CASALYTEAFF.

The J gene is TRBJ1-2, the V gene TRBV9; no reliable D call. V was clipped by 0 bases and J by 1 base, with 10 bases between them. The CDR3 has 15 residues. Germline CDR1 and CDR2: SGDLS and YYNGEE. As DNA, the CDR3 is TGTGCCAGCAGCGTAGGAGGGCAACTTAACTATGGCTACACCTTC. Protein: CASSVGGQLNYGYTF.

This clone turned up a few times. The CDR3 is CASSFPAGGIYEQYF. CDR3 sequence (DNA): TGTGCCAGCAGCTTTCCCGCCGGGGGCATCTACGAGCAGTACTTC. V and J are TRBV7-9 and TRBJ2-7, with D perhaps given as TRBD1 or TRBD2 (6 bases each). V lost 3 bases, J lost 3 bases, and 15 bases lay in between. The length of the CDR3 is 15 residues. Germline V lookup: CDR1 SEHNR, CDR2 FQNEAQ (reference sequence).

This clone has more than one count but fewer than ten. The V call is TRBV10-3, the J call TRBJ2-1; TRBD2 agrees at 8 bases. The CDR3 covers 16 residues. The germline CDR1 and CDR2 sequences are ENHRY and SYGVKD. CDR3 loop: CALGSGTTDSYNEQFF. The CDR3 nucleotides are TGTGCGTTAGGTAGCGGGACCACCGACTCCTACAATGAGCAGTTCTTC.

In its sample, this clone was seen a few times. V and J are TRBV15 and TRBJ1-2, with TRBD1 as a possible D gene (6 bases). The CDR3 runs to 16 residues. Deletions cut 5 bases from V and 2 bases from J, with 18 bases between. Germline V gene lookup returns CDR1 LNHNV and CDR2 YYDKDF (reference sequence). The CDR3 loop reads CATSQGTGTKNYGYTF. In DNA form, the CDR3 reads TGTGCCACCAGCCAAGGAACAGGGACGAAAAACTATGGCTACACCTTC.

This chain connects TRBV11-2 to TRBJ1-2; 8 bases are a match to TRBD1. Unmatched junction bases numbered 8, after V lost 3 bases and J lost 8 bases. Germline CDR1 and CDR2: SGHAT and FQNNGV. CDR3 length: 14 residues. In DNA form, the CDR3 reads TGTGCCAGCAGCTTGGGACAGGAGATAACGGGCTACACCTTC. Translating gives CASSLGQEITGYTF. Using reference TRBV11-2 and TRBJ1-2 for the parts outside the CDR3, the full variable domain is EAGVAQSPRYKIIEKRQSVAFWCNPISGHATLYWYQQILGQGPKLLIQFQNNGVVDDSQLPKDRFSAERLKGVDSTLKIQPAKLEDSAVYLCASSLGQEITGYTFGSGTRLTVV.

The CDR3 DNA sequence: TGTGCCAGCAGCCTCCCGGGACTAACATACTCATATGGGCAAGAGACCCAGTACTTC. It specifies CASSLPGLTYSYGQETQYF. This sequence joins TRBV11-1 and TRBJ2-5; 7 bases agree with TRBD2. Losses at the gene ends were 5 bases for V and 2 bases for J; bases not matched to a gene: 20. Germline V gives CDR1 SGHAT, CDR2 FQDESV (reference sequence). This CDR3 comprises 19 residues.